The entry that follows covers one T cell receptor beta chain sequence. These data come from a study of blood T cell repertoires in COVID-19. In the authors' workflow: Amplifying reference gene primers gave estimates of nucleated cell counts. Sequencing used immunoSEQ multiplex PCR; TCRdb keeps in-frame clones, though not all of them. The DNA was the basis for D and trimming; V, J and clone size are from that table. The sample has roughly 70,000 clones; over 70% are singletons. Germline V gene lookup returns CDR1 MNHEY and CDR2 SVGAGI. The V end lost 6 bases, the J end lost 1 base, and 9 bases lay between the germline ends. The CDR3 consists of 14 residues.

V usage is TRBV6-5 and J usage is TRBJ2-2, with D possibly TRBD1 on 6 matching bases. Input material: peripheral blood. The receptor was derived from a man aged 70-80 years who had recovered from COVID-19. The DNA of the CDR3 is TGTGCCAGCAGGCGACAGGAGAACACCGGGGAGCTGTTTTTT. This codes for CASRRQENTGELFF.